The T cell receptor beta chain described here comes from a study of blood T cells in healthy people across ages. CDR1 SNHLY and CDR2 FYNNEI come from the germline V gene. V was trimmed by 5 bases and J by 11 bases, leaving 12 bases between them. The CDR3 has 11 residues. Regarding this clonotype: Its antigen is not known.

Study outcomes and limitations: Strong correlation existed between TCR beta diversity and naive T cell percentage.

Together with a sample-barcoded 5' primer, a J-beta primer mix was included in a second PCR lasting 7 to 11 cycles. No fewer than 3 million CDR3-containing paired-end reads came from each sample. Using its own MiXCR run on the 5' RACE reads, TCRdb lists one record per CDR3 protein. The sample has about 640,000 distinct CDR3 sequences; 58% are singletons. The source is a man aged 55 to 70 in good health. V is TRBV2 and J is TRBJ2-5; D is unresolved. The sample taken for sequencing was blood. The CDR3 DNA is TGTGCCAGCAGTAAAGACAATGAGCAGTACTTC. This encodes CASSKDNEQYF.